Sequencing of this TCR beta chain was carried out in a study of CD8+ T cells in alopecia areata. Sequencing templates came from extracted RNA that was reverse transcribed into cDNA. Libraries were prepared by immunoSEQ multiplex PCR; TCRdb keeps only in-frame clonotypes and omits some of them. The sample records some 110,000 clones, around 50% being singletons. CDR3 size: 15 residues. Germline V gene data show CDR1 as MNHEY and CDR2 as SMNVEV (reference sequence). The trim removed 6 bases at V and 3 bases at J, leaving 10 bases unmatched. Whole-study results and caveats: For baseline CD8+ expansion, any link to response stays uncertain with one nonresponder.

In this sample, this clone turned up a few times. Antigen specificity is unknown. Treatment of the sample: oral pan-JAK inhibitor, 5-10 mg twice daily. The chain combines TRBV27 with TRBJ2-7; 8 nucleotides line up with TRBD2. The clonotype comes from a human donor with alopecia areata. This specimen was CD8+ T cells sorted from blood, taken at week 24, from a patient treated with tofacitinib. The CDR3, as DNA: TGTGCCAGCAGCTCCCTACTGGCGGGGGGCTACGAGCAGTACTTC. Protein product: CASSSLLAGGYEQYF.